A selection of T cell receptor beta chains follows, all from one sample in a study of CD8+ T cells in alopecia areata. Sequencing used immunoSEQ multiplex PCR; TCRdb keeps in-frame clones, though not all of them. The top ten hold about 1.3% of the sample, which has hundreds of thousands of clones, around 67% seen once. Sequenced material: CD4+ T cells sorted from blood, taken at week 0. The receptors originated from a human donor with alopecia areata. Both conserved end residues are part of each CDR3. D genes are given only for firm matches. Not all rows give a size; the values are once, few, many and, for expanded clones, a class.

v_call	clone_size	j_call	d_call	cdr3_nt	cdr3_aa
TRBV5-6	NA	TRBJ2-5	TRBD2	TGTGCCAGCAGCTTCCGGACTAGCGGGGAGGAGACCCAGTACTTC	CASSFRTSGEETQYF
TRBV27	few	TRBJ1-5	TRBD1	TGTGCCACCAGACAGGGGGCAAGCAATCAGCCCCAGCATTTT	CATRQGASNQPQHF
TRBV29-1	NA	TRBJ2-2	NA	TGCAGCGCCGGAAGGGGGGGAGTCACCGGGGAGCTGTTTTTT	CSAGRGGVTGELFF
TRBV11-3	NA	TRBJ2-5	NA	TGTGCCAGCAGCTTATCCAGGGGTTCGGGGACCCAGTACTTC	CASSLSRGSGTQYF
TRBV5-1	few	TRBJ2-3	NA	TGCGCCAGCAGCTTGGCTAGCACAGATACGCAGTATTTT	CASSLASTDTQYF
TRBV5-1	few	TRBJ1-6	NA	TGCGCCAGCAGCCTTATACCGAGACAGGATAATTCACCCCTCCACTTT	CASSLIPRQDNSPLHF
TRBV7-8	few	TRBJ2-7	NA	TGTGCCAGCACTAGAGAGAGGGGAGACGAGCAGTACTTC	CASTRERGDEQYF
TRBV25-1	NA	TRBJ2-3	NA	TGTGCCAGCAGTGAATGGGGCACCTATAGCACAGATACGCAGTATTTT	CASSEWGTYSTDTQYF
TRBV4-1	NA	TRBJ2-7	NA	TGCGCCAGCAGCCAAGTGGCCACCTCCTACGAGCAGTACTTC	CASSQVATSYEQYF
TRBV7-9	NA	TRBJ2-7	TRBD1	TGTGCCAGCAGCCGCCTGGGGGGGACAGGGACCGTCGGGGAGCAGTACTTC	CASSRLGGTGTVGEQYF
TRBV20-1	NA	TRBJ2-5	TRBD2	TGCAGTGTGCAGCGGGGGGAGACCCAGTACTTC	CSVQRGETQYF
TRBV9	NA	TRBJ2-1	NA	TGTGCCAGCAGCTCGCGGGGGCCCTCGGGCAATGAGCAGTTCTTC	CASSSRGPSGNEQFF
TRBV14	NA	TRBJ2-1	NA	TGTGCCAGCAGCCTCGGGACACCGGCCTACAATGAGCAGTTCTTC	CASSLGTPAYNEQFF
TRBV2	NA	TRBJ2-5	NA	TGTGCCAGCAGTCCCCAAGAGACCCAGTACTTC	CASSPQETQYF
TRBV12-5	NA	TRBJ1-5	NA	TGTGCTAGTGGTTCCGGAAGAGATCCCCAGCATTTT	CASGSGRDPQHF
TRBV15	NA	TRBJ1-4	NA	TGTGCCACCAGCAGAGATGGAAGGGAACGCGAAAAACTGTTTTTT	CATSRDGREREKLFF
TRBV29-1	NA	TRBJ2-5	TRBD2	TGCAGCGTTGGATTGAGCGGGGGGCCCGGTATGACCCAGTACTTC	CSVGLSGGPGMTQYF
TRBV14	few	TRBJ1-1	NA	TGTGCCAGCAGCCCCCGGGATCTAGGGAACACTGAAGCTTTCTTT	CASSPRDLGNTEAFF
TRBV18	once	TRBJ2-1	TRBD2	TGTGCCAGCTCACCCTTATCAGCGGGGAATGAGCAGTTCTTC	CASSPLSAGNEQFF
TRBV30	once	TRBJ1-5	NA	TGTGCCTGGAGTGTAGGGGGGGGCAATCAGCCCCAGCATTTT	CAWSVGGGNQPQHF
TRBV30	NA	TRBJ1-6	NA	TGTGCCTGGAGTGTACTACGTGGGAGTGTTTCACCCCTCCACTTT	CAWSVLRGSVSPLHF
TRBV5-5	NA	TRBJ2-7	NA	TGTGCCAGCAGCTTGGCAGGTGTCTACGAGCAGTACTTC	CASSLAGVYEQYF
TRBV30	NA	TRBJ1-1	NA	TGTGCCTGGAAAAAATACAGCGGGATAGGGAGAAACACTGAAGCTTTCTTT	CAWKKYSGIGRNTEAFF
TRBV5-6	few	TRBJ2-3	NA	TGTGCCAGCAGCCCAATCTCCAGCCCCGTCGGGTATACGCAGTATTTT	CASSPISSPVGYTQYF
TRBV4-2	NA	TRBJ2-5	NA	TGTGCCAGCAGCCAAACTGGAGAGGGCCGCAAGTTAGAGACCCAGTACTTC	CASSQTGEGRKLETQYF
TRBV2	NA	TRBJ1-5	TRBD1	TGTGCCAGCAGTGAACGACAGGGGGCACAGCCCCAGCATTTT	CASSERQGAQPQHF
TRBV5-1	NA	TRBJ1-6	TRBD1	TGCGCCAGCAGCTTGGGGGGACAGGGTGATTCACCCCTCCACTTT	CASSLGGQGDSPLHF
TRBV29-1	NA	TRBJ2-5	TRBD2	TGCAGCGTTGGGACTAGCGGGGGGGCCGGGACCCAGTACTTC	CSVGTSGGAGTQYF
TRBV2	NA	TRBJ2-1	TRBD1	TGTGCCGGACAGGACGATTACAATGAGCAGTTCTTC	CAGQDDYNEQFF
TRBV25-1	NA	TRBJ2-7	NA	TGTGCCAGCAGTGAATCGGGAACCTACGAGCAGTACTTC	CASSESGTYEQYF
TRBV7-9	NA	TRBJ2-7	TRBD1	TGTGCCAGCAGCTTAGGGCAGGGGGTATACGAGCAGTACTTC	CASSLGQGVYEQYF
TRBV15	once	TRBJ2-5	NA	TGTGCCACCAGCAGATCGGGGGTTGGGACCCAGTACTTC	CATSRSGVGTQYF
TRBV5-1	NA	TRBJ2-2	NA	TGCGCCAGCAGCTTCCGGACGGAATACACCGGGGAGCTGTTTTTT	CASSFRTEYTGELFF
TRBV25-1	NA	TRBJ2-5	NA	TGTGCCAGCAGGGGGATGGACCAAGAGACCCAGTACTTC	CASRGMDQETQYF
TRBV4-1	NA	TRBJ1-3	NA	TGCGCCAGCAGCCAGGGACCGGCCGTCTCTGGAAACACCATATATTTT	CASSQGPAVSGNTIYF
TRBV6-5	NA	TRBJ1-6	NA	TGTGCCAGCAGCCGAACTAATTCACCCCTCCACTTT	CASSRTNSPLHF
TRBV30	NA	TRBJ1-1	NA	TGTGCCTGGAGTGTTTGGGGGCAGAACACTGAAGCTTTCTTT	CAWSVWGQNTEAFF